The clone carrying this T cell receptor (beta chain) was recorded a few times. From germline, CDR1 is SGDLS and CDR2 YYNGEE. The CDR3 is 17 amino acids. V was cut by 0 bases and J by 6 bases, with 19 bases left in between. Treatment denoted: oral pan-JAK inhibitor, 5-10 mg twice daily. Researchers gathered lesional scalp punch biopsies and peripheral blood from patients with alopecia areata. Extracted from the samples, RNA was reverse transcribed into cDNA to serve as the sequencing template. Only in-frame clones appear in the TCRdb table, and some are missing; sequencing was by immunoSEQ multiplex PCR. The sample records about 64,000 clones, 35% to 55% being singletons. These data come from a study of CD8+ T cells in alopecia areata. At the level of the study: Those treated were given oral tofacitinib at 5 to 10 mg twice daily. Tofacitinib continued for 6 to 18 months and was then withheld for 6 months.

The chain links TRBV9 to TRBJ2-4, with D tentatively TRBD1 or TRBD2 (5 bases each). The input for sequencing was CD8+ T cells sorted from blood, taken around week 36, from a patient treated with tofacitinib. This clonotype was sampled from a human donor with alopecia areata. The CDR3 DNA sequence: TGTGCCAGCAGCGTAGGTGTGGGGAGTGGGACGGGAAACATTCAGTACTTC. It is translated as CASSVGVGSGTGNIQYF.